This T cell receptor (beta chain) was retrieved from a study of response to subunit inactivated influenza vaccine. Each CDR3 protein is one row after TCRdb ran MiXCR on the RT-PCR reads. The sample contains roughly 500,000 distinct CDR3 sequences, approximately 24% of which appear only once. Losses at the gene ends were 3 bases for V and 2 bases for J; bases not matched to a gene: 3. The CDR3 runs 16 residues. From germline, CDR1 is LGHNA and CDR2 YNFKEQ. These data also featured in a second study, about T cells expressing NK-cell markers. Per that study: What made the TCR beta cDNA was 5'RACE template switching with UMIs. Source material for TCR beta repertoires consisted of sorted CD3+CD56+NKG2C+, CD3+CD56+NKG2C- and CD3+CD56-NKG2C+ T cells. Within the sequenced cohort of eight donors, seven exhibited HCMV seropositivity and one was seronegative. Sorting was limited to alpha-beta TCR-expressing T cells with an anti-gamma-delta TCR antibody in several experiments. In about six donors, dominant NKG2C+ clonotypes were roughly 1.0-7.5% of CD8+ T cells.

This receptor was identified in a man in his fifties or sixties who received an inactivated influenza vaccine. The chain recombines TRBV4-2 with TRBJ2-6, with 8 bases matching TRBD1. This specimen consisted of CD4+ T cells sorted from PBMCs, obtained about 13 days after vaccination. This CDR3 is CASSQNRGAGANVLTF. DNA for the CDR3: TGTGCCAGCAGCCAGAACAGGGGGGCTGGGGCCAACGTCCTGACTTTC.